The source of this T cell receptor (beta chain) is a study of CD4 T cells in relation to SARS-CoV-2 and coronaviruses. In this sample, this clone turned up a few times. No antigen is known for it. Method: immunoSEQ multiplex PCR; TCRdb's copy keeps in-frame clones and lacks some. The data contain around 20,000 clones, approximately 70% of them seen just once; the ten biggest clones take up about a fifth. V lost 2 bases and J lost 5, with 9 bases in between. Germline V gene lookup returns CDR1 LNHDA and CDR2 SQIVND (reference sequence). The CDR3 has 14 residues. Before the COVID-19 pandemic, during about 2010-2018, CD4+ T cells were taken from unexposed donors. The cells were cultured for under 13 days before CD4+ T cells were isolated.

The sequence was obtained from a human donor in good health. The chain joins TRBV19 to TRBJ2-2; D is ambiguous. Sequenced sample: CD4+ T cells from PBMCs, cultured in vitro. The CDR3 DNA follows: TGTGCCAGTAGTATATCCAGAAGGACCGGGGAGCTGTTTTTT. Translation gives CASSISRRTGELFF.